The 8 T cell receptor beta chains below come from one sample, sequenced in a study of T cell changes during pregnancy in multiple sclerosis. Measured with immunoSEQ multiplex PCR; TCRdb has only the in-frame clones, and not every one. Among some 41,000 clones listed, about 92% were seen once. Sequencing was performed on CD8+ T cells from peripheral blood mononuclear cells, taken in the first trimester of pregnancy. Every receptor here comes from a female donor with multiple sclerosis, enrolled in a pregnancy study.

The V gene is TRBV5-4, the J gene TRBJ2-1, with TRBD2 matching 10 bases. Germline values: CDR1 SGHNT, CDR2 YYREEE (reference sequence). Losses at the gene ends were 3 bases for V and 1 base for J; bases not matched to a gene: 13. CDR3 length: 19 amino acids. This CDR3 reads CASSYKSLAGRGSYNEQFF. CDR3 coding DNA: TGTGCCAGCAGCTACAAGTCACTAGCGGGGAGGGGGTCCTACAATGAGCAGTTCTTC.

The gene calls are TRBV6-1 and TRBJ2-1, with 10 bases matching TRBD2. This CDR3 comprises 15 residues. The V gene's germline CDR1 is MNHNS and CDR2 SASEGT. Trimming removed 6 bases from V and 2 bases from J; junction bases left unmatched: 4. CDR3 sequence (DNA): TGTGCCAGCAGGGGGACTAGCGAGACCTACAATGAGCAGTTCTTC. Its translation is CASRGTSETYNEQFF.

This chain links TRBV4-1 with TRBJ2-7; D is perhaps TRBD2 (6 bases). CDR3 length equals 17 residues. Germline assignment: CDR1 MGHRA and CDR2 YSYEKL. Trimming stripped 1 base from V and 0 bases from J, with 16 bases between. The CDR3 loop reads CASSQVGFWGVSYEQYF. The CDR3 DNA follows: TGCGCCAGCAGCCAAGTAGGATTCTGGGGGGTCTCCTACGAGCAGTACTTC.

This clone was seen a single time. The CDR3 loop is CASSYFASGSIYEQYF. The CDR3 nucleotides read TGTGCCAGCAGTTACTTTGCTAGCGGTTCAATATACGAGCAGTACTTC. V usage is TRBV6-5 and J usage is TRBJ2-7; 7 bases line up with TRBD2. This CDR3 has 16 residues. Looked up from germline, CDR1 is MNHEY and CDR2 is SVGAGI. The junction had 10 bases not matched to a gene; V was cut back by 1 base and J by 4 bases.

V and J are TRBV5-3 and TRBJ2-1; D is unresolved. TRBV5-3 is placed among ORFs of uncertain function. With 1 base removed from V and 2 bases from J, the gap between germline ends came to 22 bases. This CDR3 spans 19 amino acids. CDR3 nucleotide sequence: TGTGCCAGAAGCTTGTTGAGACCCACGGAGCCCGGAGCCTACAATGAGCAGTTCTTC. Translated, it gives CARSLLRPTEPGAYNEQFF.

This clone appeared once. The V and J genes are TRBV7-9 and TRBJ1-1; weak D call: TRBD1 (6 bases). The V gene's germline CDR1 is SEHNR and CDR2 FQNEAQ (reference sequence). The CDR3 extends over 16 amino acids. Trimming left V 5 bases short and J 5 bases short, with 21 bases between. CDR3 loop: CASSAQRTVNTTEAFF. The DNA of the CDR3 is TGTGCCAGCAGCGCACAAAGGACAGTCAACACGACTGAAGCTTTCTTT.

V and J are TRBV12-5 and TRBJ2-7; possibly TRBD2 for D (5 bases). There are 18 residues in the CDR3. From germline, CDR1 is LGHNT and CDR2 FRNRAP. Trimming shortened V by 3 bases and J by 5 bases, and 26 bases separated the two germline ends. This chain's CDR3 is CASGFIPPRQAPGDEQYF. For the CDR3, the DNA is TGTGCTAGTGGTTTTATCCCCCCCCGGCAGGCCCCCGGGGACGAGCAGTACTTC.

The gene calls are TRBV29-1 and TRBJ2-1; possibly TRBD1 for D (6 bases). Germline values: CDR1 SQVTM, CDR2 ANQGSEA. The V and J ends lost 1 base and 7 bases respectively, with 14 bases between them. The CDR3 length is 14 residues. The CDR3 region is CSVEGTVGGNEQFF. For the CDR3, the DNA is TGCAGCGTTGAAGGGACAGTTGGGGGTAATGAGCAGTTCTTC.